This T cell receptor (beta chain) was sequenced during a study of shared clonotypes between healthy human individuals. Across the whole study: Per-donor plates numbered three CD4 naive, three CD4 memory, two CD8 naive and one CD8 memory.

Running of the assay took place at deep level. The data were produced by immunoSEQ multiplex PCR, yet TCRdb's version contains in-frame clones alone and is incomplete. The sample has millions of clones, roughly nine tenths seen once; the top ten hold 0.14%. Whole-study results and caveats: In the sorted subsets, rarefaction showed sequencing was incomplete despite large depth. Shared clonotypes: approximately 4.5% naive CD4, around 3.5% naive CD8, 2.3% memory CD4, 0.4% to 0.45% memory CD8.

Germline V lookup: CDR1 ENHRY, CDR2 SYGVKD. The CDR3 spans 17 residues. Trimming took 0 bases from V and 2 from J, leaving 15 bases between them. In regard to this clone: Its antigen remains unidentified.

The chain is built from TRBV10-3 and TRBJ2-3; D may be TRBD2 (5 bases). Sequences were obtained from naive CD4+ T cells sorted from blood. Subset denoted: CD45RA+ positively selected. This receptor was identified in a man aged 18 to 35 in good health. The CDR3 reads CAISESGDYYSTDTQYF. CDR3 nucleotides: TGTGCCATCAGTGAGTCGGGAGATTACTACTCCACAGATACGCAGTATTTT.